A single sample gave rise to the 7 T cell receptor beta chains below, sequenced in a study of breast tumors, draining lymph nodes, adjacent tissues. TCRdb reprocessed the multiplex PCR reads with MiXCR, giving one entry per CDR3 protein. The data hold fewer than 7,500 distinct CDR3 sequences, with 43% observed a single time. What was sequenced was tumor-adjacent breast tissue. These receptor sequences come from a female donor with breast cancer. Some clones in this sample may be carry-over from other donors' samples.

In this sample, this clonotype turned up many times. An end of the junction does not agree with germline; a read error may underlie this. V and J are TRBV7-2 and TRBJ2-7; D unresolved. This CDR3 spans 14 amino acids. Germline V gene sequence: CDR1 SGHTA, CDR2 FQGNSA. DNA for the CDR3: TGTGCCAGCGGCTTACCCGGGCCCCTGGGCGAGCAGTACTTC. This sequence encodes CASGLPGPLGEQYF.

By share, this clonotype counts as medium-sized. The rearrangement links TRBV12-3 or TRBV12-4 to TRBJ2-7, with 7 positions matching TRBD1. Trimming cost V 5 bases and J 4 bases; bases outside gene matches: 5. The CDR3 has 13 amino acids. In nucleotides, the CDR3 is TGTGCCAGCAGTGTGTCAGGGGGATACGAGCAGTACTTC. This translates into CASSVSGGYEQYF.

At least ten counts were recorded for this clonotype. The chain has TRBV6-2 or TRBV6-3 and TRBJ2-5, with TRBD2 matching over 11 bases. The CDR3 is 21 residues long. V lost 7 bases to trimming and J lost 5 bases; unmatched junction nucleotides: 27. Germline V gene data show CDR1 as MNHEY and CDR2 as SVGEGT. The CDR3 is CASTSRMILVSRLAGRETQYF. The CDR3 DNA reads as TGTGCCAGCACGTCCCGGATGATTCTTGTGTCTAGACTAGCGGGACGCGAGACCCAGTACTTC.

Judged by abundance, this clonotype is medium-sized. This chain uses TRBV10-3 with TRBJ1-2; D is uncertain. Trimming removed 2 bases at V and 2 bases at J, with 6 bases between. Germline CDR1 ENHRY, CDR2 SYGVKD. This CDR3 contains 13 residues. The CDR3 coding sequence is TGTGCCATCAGTGAGGACATCAACTATGGCTACACCTTC. Its translation: CAISEDINYGYTF.

Many counts were recorded for this clonotype. The chain's CDR3 is CASSPRTTSGSYNEQFF. The CDR3 nucleotides are TGTGCCAGCAGCCCGAGGACCACTAGCGGATCCTACAATGAGCAGTTCTTC. The chain has TRBV7-8 and TRBJ2-1, with TRBD2 matching over 8 bases. With 5 bases clipped from V and 1 base from J, the junction kept 10 bases outside the gene matches. This CDR3 has 17 amino acids. Germline V gives CDR1 SGHVS, CDR2 FQNEAQ.

This clonotype is labeled as medium-sized (0.01 to 0.1%). The chain joins TRBV20-1 to TRBJ2-1, with 10 nucleotides matching TRBD2. CDR3 length: 16 residues. With V trimmed by 0 bases and J by 4 bases, 6 bases remained unmatched. Germline CDR1 DFQATT, CDR2 SNEGSKA (reference sequence). The CDR3 region has the DNA TGCAGTGCTAGAGATCCGCTAGCGGGGGTTTACAATGAGCAGTTCTTC. Protein sequence: CSARDPLAGVYNEQFF.

This clonotype was detected ten times or more. V gene TRBV25-1 combines with J gene TRBJ2-3; perhaps TRBD1 as D (6 bases). V gave up 4 bases and J gave up 0 bases, with 8 bases separating them. CDR1 and CDR2 from the germline V gene are MGHDK and SYGVNS. The CDR3 is made up of 14 amino acids. This CDR3 is CASSGGQSTDTQYF. CDR3 coding DNA: TGTGCCAGCAGTGGTGGACAGAGCACAGATACGCAGTATTTT.